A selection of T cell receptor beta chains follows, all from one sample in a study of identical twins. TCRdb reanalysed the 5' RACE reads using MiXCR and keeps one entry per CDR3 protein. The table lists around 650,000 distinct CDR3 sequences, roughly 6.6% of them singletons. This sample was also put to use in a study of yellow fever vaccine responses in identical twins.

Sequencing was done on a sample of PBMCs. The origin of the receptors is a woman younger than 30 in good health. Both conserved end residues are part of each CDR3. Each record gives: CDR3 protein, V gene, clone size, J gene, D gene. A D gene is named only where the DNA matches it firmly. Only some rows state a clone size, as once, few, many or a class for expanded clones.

CDR3aa: CASSISRGLRNEQYF; v_gene: TRBV2; abundance: .; j_gene: TRBJ2-7; d_gene: TRBD1
CDR3aa: CASSKASGTPTDTQYF; v_gene: TRBV5-1; abundance: many; j_gene: TRBJ2-3; d_gene: TRBD2
CDR3aa: CASSLVVVQDEQFF; v_gene: TRBV12-3/TRBV12-4; abundance: .; j_gene: TRBJ2-1; d_gene: .
CDR3aa: CASIREGLPDTQYF; v_gene: TRBV2; abundance: many; j_gene: TRBJ2-3; d_gene: TRBD2
CDR3aa: CASSLQKGAQNTGELFF; v_gene: TRBV7-6; abundance: .; j_gene: TRBJ2-2; d_gene: TRBD1
CDR3aa: CASSSGGLLYEQYF; v_gene: TRBV12-3/TRBV12-4; abundance: .; j_gene: TRBJ2-7; d_gene: .
CDR3aa: CASSFDLYEQFF; v_gene: TRBV28; abundance: many; j_gene: TRBJ2-1; d_gene: .
CDR3aa: CSVLTAMSTDTQYF; v_gene: TRBV29-1; abundance: few; j_gene: TRBJ2-3; d_gene: .
CDR3aa: CAISPAGYAYEQYF; v_gene: TRBV10-3; abundance: few; j_gene: TRBJ2-7; d_gene: TRBD2
CDR3aa: CASSLPLTGDTETQYF; v_gene: TRBV7-9; abundance: many; j_gene: TRBJ2-5; d_gene: TRBD1
CDR3aa: CSVGSIRYTSRLRVEQFF; v_gene: TRBV29-1; abundance: .; j_gene: TRBJ2-1; d_gene: .
CDR3aa: CASSFPGQGTDTQYF; v_gene: TRBV12-3/TRBV12-4; abundance: many; j_gene: TRBJ2-3; d_gene: TRBD1
CDR3aa: CASSQVNIVSYNEQFF; v_gene: TRBV4-1; abundance: many; j_gene: TRBJ2-1; d_gene: .
CDR3aa: CASSLGTGQGVDTQYF; v_gene: TRBV5-1; abundance: many; j_gene: TRBJ2-3; d_gene: TRBD1
CDR3aa: CASSFLGVGSFFGYTF; v_gene: TRBV12-3/TRBV12-4; abundance: .; j_gene: TRBJ1-2; d_gene: .
CDR3aa: CASSFVGGDGFYEQYF; v_gene: TRBV5-1; abundance: many; j_gene: TRBJ2-7; d_gene: TRBD1
CDR3aa: CASSFEGGDTDTQYF; v_gene: TRBV5-1; abundance: many; j_gene: TRBJ2-3; d_gene: .
CDR3aa: CSARVQGENTIYF; v_gene: TRBV20-1; abundance: .; j_gene: TRBJ1-3; d_gene: TRBD1
CDR3aa: CASSFAGASEKLFF; v_gene: TRBV11-2; abundance: .; j_gene: TRBJ1-4; d_gene: .
CDR3aa: CASSLDVGGAYTEAFF; v_gene: TRBV5-1; abundance: .; j_gene: TRBJ1-1; d_gene: TRBD1
CDR3aa: CAISEPLGGIGSQPQHF; v_gene: TRBV10-3; abundance: many; j_gene: TRBJ1-5; d_gene: .
CDR3aa: CASSLKASGSGRRDTQYF; v_gene: TRBV11-2; abundance: many; j_gene: TRBJ2-3; d_gene: TRBD2
CDR3aa: CASSLRASGIGTKNIQYF; v_gene: TRBV5-6; abundance: .; j_gene: TRBJ2-4; d_gene: TRBD2
CDR3aa: CASSSPTGGLEAFF; v_gene: TRBV7-2; abundance: few; j_gene: TRBJ1-1; d_gene: TRBD1
CDR3aa: CASMETLAKNIQYF; v_gene: TRBV12-3/TRBV12-4; abundance: .; j_gene: TRBJ2-4; d_gene: .
CDR3aa: CASNKIQHTGANVLTF; v_gene: TRBV28; abundance: .; j_gene: TRBJ2-6; d_gene: .